This note documents a single TCR beta chain sequence. Its recognized antigen is unknown. Nothing much larger sits one base from this clone, and base qualities are not available. This record comes from a study of cytomegalovirus exposure and HLA in healthy donors (dated by TCRdb to 2016 to 2017). Notes on the research overall: In an earlier analysis of 587 of the donors, 276 Gb of sequence data and 117 million unique TCR beta sequences from about 179 million T cells were reported. The study profiled the T cell repertoires of under 700 subjects by immunosequencing and related them to cytomegalovirus serostatus. Donor age, sex, ethnicity and CMV serostatus were compiled alongside the repertoire data. High-throughput TCR immunosequencing, statistical association of individual TCRs with disease status, and machine learning were combined to predict cytomegalovirus infection status. Both class I and class II loci were covered by HLA typing, at four-digit resolution. On average, 235,054 unique TCR beta nucleotide sequences were sequenced per donor among some 420 genotyped donors of the cohort, with approximately 18% of those sequences being non-productive. The number of typed donors differed by locus: roughly 629-640 for A, B, C, DRB1 and DQB1; 522 for DQA1; 606 for DPA1; and roughly 490 for DPB1. An early release that covered some 640 HLA-typed donors contained about 290 gigabases of sequencing data and around 85 million unique TCR sequences. The genetic ancestry cluster associated with self-reported Caucasian donors included 80% to 90% of the roughly 360 genotyped donors. Rather than using new phenotypic data, the later analysis identified candidate immune exposures from TCR beta sequences and from how often those sequences occurred across donors. An earlier analysis of more than 450 of the donors used high-throughput TCR beta sequencing to judge whether each TCR beta V gene segment behaved as functional or pseudogenic. Along with the roughly 610-subject first cohort, a separate validation cohort of over a hundred different subjects was used. A later analysis re-examined previously published TCR beta repertoires from more than 550 donors and added high-resolution HLA genotyping to investigate patterns of TCR occurrence. The study aimed to test whether signatures of past pathogen exposure could be identified by cataloging public T cell receptors. All discovery cohort repertoires had been generated using a single sequencing platform. In a later genetic analysis, genome-wide SNP genotypes for about 55% of the roughly 700 donors were used, and that subset was treated as a discovery cohort. Four or five DR-DQ haplotypes were treated as single units for association and clustering because of strong linkage in the cohort. Summary of the overall study and its limitations: According to a later analysis, parvovirus B19, influenza, CMV and Epstein-Barr virus appeared linked to several top co-occurrence clusters. The authors suggested that the approach could potentially be generalized to other disease states and immunological phenotypes. Correlated functional status among segregating V segments might reflect linkage disequilibrium, but an unknown experimental factor could not be ruled out. In a later analysis, HLA-associated TCR beta chains showed more clonal expansion and lower generation probabilities than non-associated chains that were equally common. Most TCR sequences were seen in very few donors, while some public TCRs were found in many individuals. The 87-base-pair reads could not distinguish some IMGT-functional V segments, including TRBV6-2 and TRBV6-3, so those segments were excluded. The sequencing pipeline was judged likely to have produced a cluster of highly shared sequence variants as a technical artifact. A later genetic analysis reported fewer N-insertions in productive TCRs among donors in an Asian-associated ancestry cluster than the approximately 700-donor mean. In vitro tests confirmed that a few of the cytomegalovirus-associated TCR beta chains recognize cytomegalovirus antigens. In the study, 150 to 200 TCR beta chains were listed as associated with cytomegalovirus. When HLA alleles, especially DR and DQ, strongly co-occurred, TCR associations were difficult to assign to individual alleles. The presence/absence analyses assumed that sequencing depth was roughly uniform across donors, and that assumption may not be true. In both the original and validation cohorts, the classifier was reported to diagnose cytomegalovirus status with high specificity and sensitivity. Over 15 rarely observed V segments, including chromosome 9 orphons, were excluded from the earlier analysis of about 500 of the donors because counts were too low. Because some donors lacked HLA typing at each locus, the association tests relied only on the typed subset. In a later analysis, most CMV-associated TCR beta chains were found to appear HLA-restricted, with HLA associations seemingly driven largely by CMV exposure. In an earlier analysis of several hundred of the donors, most TCR beta V segments were observed in productive rearrangements about 87% or about 30% of the time, broadly matching IMGT annotations. According to a later analysis, TCR association rates differed among HLA loci, with DRB1 alleles showing the most associated TCRs and HLA-C alleles showing the fewest. The only immune exposure information available for the cohort was CMV serostatus. A further reported finding was that TCR beta sequences accurately predicted the HLA-A and HLA-B alleles for most subjects in the first cohort. A later analysis associated 17,000 or so TCR beta sequences with specific HLA alleles at a false discovery rate of 0.05. This cohort had only TCR beta chains sequenced, and the lack of alpha or paired-chain data limited which features could be detected. An association between a missense DCLRE1C variant and V-gene and J-gene trimming of TCR beta chains was found in a later genetic analysis and replicated in an independent cohort.

The cohort was made up of roughly 670 healthy bone marrow donors. At the time of sampling, every cohort member was nominally healthy, though immune exposures that went unrecorded were likely present. The donor was CMV seropositive and was included in the group of 250 to 350 seropositive cohort members. Every donor gave a peripheral blood sample, and the peripheral blood mononuclear cells from that sample were used for TCR beta sequencing. Genomic DNA extraction from the blood cell samples was performed with the Qiagen DNeasy Blood Extraction Kit. Preparation of the library involved the immunoSEQ multiplex PCR assay. The multiplex PCR relied on a mix of 60 forward primers for TCR Vbeta segments and 13 reverse primers for TCR Jbeta segments. Amplification of the CDR3 region of rearranged TCR beta genes was performed with a multiplex PCR assay on genomic DNA. The amplified TCR beta libraries were sequenced on the Illumina HiSeq System as 87-base-pair reads. The paper's data handling went like this. A later analysis counted about 80 million unique TCR beta chains across the 550 to 750 repertoires, and approximately 11 million of these chains were shared by at least two donors. To remove PCR and sequencing errors, raw reads were error-corrected and collapsed into unique sequences using a nearest-neighbor algorithm that merged closely related sequences. CDR3 sequences were aligned to IMGT reference sequences to assign V, D and J gene segments. For a sequence to be retained, a match of at least six nucleotides to both a V gene segment and a J gene segment was required. A rearrangement counted as productive if the CDR3 had no stop codons and remained in frame with V and J, and every other rearrangement counted as non-productive. CDR3 was defined according to IMGT convention as the region running from the second conserved V-encoded cysteine to the conserved J-encoded phenylalanine. In an earlier analysis of 500 to 650 of the donors, sequences lacking an unambiguous match to a single V gene segment were excluded. In an earlier analysis of a few hundred of the donors, a V segment was called functional when productive rearrangements were above 56.7%, and segregating when the standard deviation between donors exceeded 5%. A statistical classification framework was developed to diagnose cytomegalovirus status using the catalog of TCR beta chain sequences. A later analysis assigned V and J genes by comparing TCR nucleotide sequences with IMGT/GENE-DB human TR gene sequences. Using the TCRdist pipeline, a later analysis assigned CDR3 sequences along with most-parsimonious VDJ recombination scenarios. A later analysis defined each TCR beta chain by its CDR3 amino acid sequence plus V-gene family, and excluded reads lacking a unique V-gene family. To address suspected cross-contamination and a sequencing artifact, a later analysis removed 592 highly shared, low-generation-probability nucleotide sequences. In a later analysis, a clonal expansion index was calculated for each public chain from normalized within-repertoire ranks of inferred template counts. In a later analysis, generation probabilities were computed with a VDJ recombination model fitted to out-of-frame rearrangements, and the resulting probabilities were checked against IGoR. A later analysis scored TCR-TCR, TCR-HLA and TCR-CMV co-occurrence with hypergeometric tests, applying a repertoire-size bias correction to TCR pairs. A later analysis estimated false discovery rates by permuting HLA or CMV assignments 20 times. In a later analysis, co-occurring TCRs were grouped with DBSCAN, and TCRdist sequence similarity was added when clustering was performed within HLA-allele-positive subsets. Repertoires with fewer than 30,000 or more than 120,000 public chains, plus five repertoires with anomalous nucleotide sharing, were excluded from co-occurrence clustering. TCRdb holds this immuneACCESS table with in-frame rearrangements only. Some clones are missing; in checked studies, unresolved V genes explain under half, and the rest has no known cause. V, J and clone size were drawn from that table, and D and trimming were deduced from the DNA. This sample has 90,000 to 100,000 clones in its table, and about 80% of those were observed once. Roughly 7% of the sample is held by the ten biggest clonotypes.

The CDR3 measures 14 amino acids from cysteine to phenylalanine. Just CDR3 DNA is preserved here, 42 bases in frame from base 1. Trimmed from V: 0 bases; trimmed from J: 3 bases; junction bases lacking a gene match: 1. Per the germline V gene (reference sequence), MNHNY is the CDR1 and SVGAGI is the CDR2. The sample was PBMCs. The rearrangement joined TRBV6-6 to TRBJ2-7; 8 middle bases align to TRBD1. This receptor was taken from a man between 35 and 55 years old in good health and CMV-seropositive. The CDR3 protein sequence reads: CASSYSQGVYEQYF. The bases read TGTGCCAGCAGTTACTCACAGGGGGTCTACGAGCAGTACTTC.